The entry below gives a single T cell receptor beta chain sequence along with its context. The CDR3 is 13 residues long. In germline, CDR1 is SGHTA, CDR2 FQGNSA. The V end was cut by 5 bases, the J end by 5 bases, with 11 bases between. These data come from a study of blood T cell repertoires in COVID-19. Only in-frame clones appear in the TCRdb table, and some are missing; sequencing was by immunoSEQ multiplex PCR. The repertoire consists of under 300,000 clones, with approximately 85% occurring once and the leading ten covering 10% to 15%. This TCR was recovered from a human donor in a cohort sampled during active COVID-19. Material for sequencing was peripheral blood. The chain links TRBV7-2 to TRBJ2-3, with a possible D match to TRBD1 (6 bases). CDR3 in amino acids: CASSQQGGDTQYF. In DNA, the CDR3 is TGTGCCAGCAGCCAACAAGGGGGAGATACGCAGTATTTT.